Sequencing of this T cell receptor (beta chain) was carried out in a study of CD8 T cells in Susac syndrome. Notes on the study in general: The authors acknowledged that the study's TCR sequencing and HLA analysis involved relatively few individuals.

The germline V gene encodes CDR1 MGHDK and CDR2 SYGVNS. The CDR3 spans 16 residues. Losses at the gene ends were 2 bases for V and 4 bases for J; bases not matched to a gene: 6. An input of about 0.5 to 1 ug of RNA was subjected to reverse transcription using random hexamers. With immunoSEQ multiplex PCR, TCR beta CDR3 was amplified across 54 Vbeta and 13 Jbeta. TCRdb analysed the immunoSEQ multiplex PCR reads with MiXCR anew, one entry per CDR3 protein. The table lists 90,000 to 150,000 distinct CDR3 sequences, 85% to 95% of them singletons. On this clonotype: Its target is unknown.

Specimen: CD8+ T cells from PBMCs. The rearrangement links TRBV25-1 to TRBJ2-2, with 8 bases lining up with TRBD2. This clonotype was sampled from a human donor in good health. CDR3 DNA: TGTGCCAGCAGTGAAATCGGGGGGGTGGCCACCGGGGAGCTGTTTTTT. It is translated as CASSEIGGVATGELFF.